This T cell receptor beta chain is drawn from a study of beta chain features in type 1 diabetes. The CDR3 totals 15 residues. Germline V gene lookup returns CDR1 LNHDA and CDR2 SQIVND (reference sequence). The V and J ends lost 0 bases and 0 bases respectively, with 9 bases between them. Expressed TCRB transcripts were sequenced because the isolated RNA had all been reverse transcribed beforehand. Generated by immunoSEQ multiplex PCR, the TCRdb table keeps only in-frame clones and is missing some. Altogether 300,000 to 450,000 clones are present, 9.5% to 10% being singletons, with the ten largest covering approximately 0.55%. This clone was observed a few times. Its antigen is as yet unknown. Overall study findings and caveats: All four CD4+ subsets of Type 1 diabetes patients contained TCRB CDR3s that were moderately but significantly shorter.

The chain couples TRBV19 to TRBJ2-7; D gene uncertain. This receptor was taken from a man aged 30-40 years with type 1 diabetes. The sample comprised central memory CD4+ T cells from blood. CDR3 loop: CASSIDPTASYEQYF. For the CDR3, the DNA is TGTGCCAGTAGTATAGATCCCACAGCCTCCTACGAGCAGTACTTC.